This entry concerns a single T cell receptor beta chain. These data originate in a study of identical twins. CDR1 and CDR2 (germline): LGHDT, YNNKEL (reference sequence). Trimming removed 2 bases at V and 1 base at J, with 14 bases between. The CDR3 extends over 16 amino acids. In TCRdb, the 5' RACE reads were re-called with MiXCR into one record per CDR3 protein. The table lists 460,000 or so distinct CDR3 sequences, 14% of them singletons. In addition, the sample was reused for a study of yellow fever vaccine responses in identical twins.

Sequences were obtained from CD4+ T cells sorted from blood. This receptor was obtained from a young woman in good health. V usage is TRBV3-1 and J usage is TRBJ1-1, with D perhaps TRBD1 (5 bases). The CDR3 DNA sequence: TGTGCCAGCAGCCAATCTACGGGACGGGGGAACACTGAAGCTTTCTTT. Its protein product is CASSQSTGRGNTEAFF. Full variable domain (rest looked up from reference TRBV3-1 and TRBJ1-1): DTAVSQTPKYLVTQMGNDKSIKCEQNLGHDTMYWYKQDSKKFLKIMFSYNNKELIINETVPNRFSPKSPDKAHLNLHINSLELGDSAVYFCASSQSTGRGNTEAFFGQGTRLTVV.